A single sample gave rise to the 14 T cell receptor beta chains below, sequenced in a study of PD-1 blockade in classical Hodgkin lymphoma. Autologous stem cell transplantation was followed by relapse in every patient, and brentuximab vedotin exposure varied. Purification of CD4+ T cells from thawed PBMCs was achieved by magnetic negative selection. The protocol was immunoSEQ multiplex PCR, while the TCRdb copy is restricted to in-frame clones and leaves out a portion. Among some 10,000 clones, 74% were seen once, and the ten largest hold about 4%. The sample here was CD4+ T cells from blood, taken at baseline. The receptor set was obtained from a human donor with classical Hodgkin lymphoma.

This rearrangement joins TRBV19 to TRBJ2-7; a weak D match, TRBD2 (5 bases). The CDR3 extends over 13 amino acids. V was pared by 7 bases and J by 4 bases, with 14 bases between. Looked up from germline, CDR1 is LNHDA and CDR2 is SQIVND (reference sequence). In DNA form, the CDR3 reads TGTGCCAGTAATCTCGGACTGGGTTACGAGCAGTACTTC. Amino acid sequence: CASNLGLGYEQYF.

V usage is TRBV19 and J usage is TRBJ2-2, with 8 bases identical to TRBD1. Germline V gene sequence: CDR1 LNHDA, CDR2 SQIVND (reference sequence). The CDR3 covers 14 residues. J gave up 5 bases and V 4 bases, and 3 bases lay outside the gene matches. CDR3 in amino acids: CASSTGGETGELFF. The CDR3 region has the DNA TGTGCCAGTAGTACAGGGGGCGAGACCGGGGAGCTGTTTTTT. The full variable domain, rest sourced from reference TRBV19 and TRBJ2-2, is DGGITQSPKYLFRKEGQNVTLSCEQNLNHDAMYWYRQDPGQGLRLIYYSQIVNDFQKGDIAEGYSVSREKKESFPLTVTSAQKNPTAFYLCASSTGGETGELFFGEGSRLTVL.

V and J are TRBV6-5 and TRBJ2-5; weak D call: TRBD2 (5 bases). V lost 6 bases, J lost 1 base, and 12 bases lay in between. This CDR3 contains 14 residues. In germline, CDR1 is MNHEY, CDR2 SVGAGI. DNA of the CDR3: TGTGCCAGCAGCAACATCCGGGGCCAAGAGACCCAGTACTTC. Protein: CASSNIRGQETQYF.

This chain links TRBV18 with TRBJ2-5; TRBD2 might be the D (5 bases). With 2 bases removed from V and 5 bases from J, the gap between germline ends came to 15 bases. This CDR3 region has 15 residues. Germline CDR1 reads KGHSH; CDR2 reads LQKENI. CDR3 loop: CASSPGYRGEETQYF. The CDR3 DNA is TGTGCCAGCTCACCAGGTTATCGGGGAGAGGAGACCCAGTACTTC.

This chain links TRBV28 with TRBJ2-7; TRBD1 matches at 9 bases. The CDR3 is made up of 15 amino acids. Germline trimming cut 6 bases from V and 9 bases from J; bases unmatched to any gene: 15. Germline loops: CDR1 MDHEN, CDR2 SYDVKM. CDR3 protein: CASSSGTGSSTGQYF. CDR3 nucleotides: TGTGCCAGCAGCTCCGGGACAGGGTCCTCGACTGGGCAGTACTTC.

V gene TRBV28 combines with J gene TRBJ2-3; possible D gene TRBD2, 5 bases. Germline CDR1 reads MDHEN; CDR2 reads SYDVKM. V was clipped by 4 bases and J by 6 bases, with 11 bases between them. The CDR3 has 13 amino acids. CDR3 sequence reads: CASSYPIADTQYF. The CDR3 nucleotides are TGTGCCAGCAGTTACCCGATAGCGGATACGCAGTATTTT. Together with reference TRBV28 and TRBJ2-3, the CDR3 gives the full variable domain: DVKVTQSSRYLVKRTGEKVFLECVQDMDHENMFWYRQDPGLGLRLIYFSYDVKMKEKGDIPEGYSVSREKKERFSLILESASTNQTSMYLCASSYPIADTQYFGPGTRLTVL.

This clone is medium-sized (0.01 to 0.1%) by share. This chain links TRBV14 with TRBJ1-6; TRBD1 agrees at 7 bases. J was trimmed by 10 bases and V by 0 bases; bases with no gene match: 3. Germline V gene lookup returns CDR1 SGHDN and CDR2 FVKESK. This CDR3 is 14 amino acids long. CDR3 sequence: CASSQEARGSPLHF. CDR3 DNA sequence: TGTGCCAGCAGCCAAGAGGCCAGGGGGTCACCCCTCCACTTT.

J is TRBJ2-7 and V is TRBV10-3; tentatively, D is TRBD1 (5 bases). Germline values: CDR1 ENHRY, CDR2 SYGVKD. The CDR3 runs to 14 residues. V gave up 0 bases and J gave up 2 bases, with 8 bases separating them. CDR3 DNA: TGTGCCATCAGTGAGTCGACACAGGCCTACGAGCAGTACTTC. Its protein product is CAISESTQAYEQYF.

The genes are TRBV21-1 and TRBJ1-2; the D call in the table, TRBD1, was not verified against the DNA. TRBV21-1 is recorded as a pseudogene. The CDR3 loop spans 17 amino acids. This CDR3 reads CASSKGQGDGTNYGYTF. In nucleotides, the CDR3 is TGTGCCAGCAGCAAAGGACAGGGGGATGGTACTAACTATGGCTACACCTTC.

This clone is large by share. V gene TRBV7-9 combines with J gene TRBJ1-1; D might be TRBD1 (5 bases). Trimming stripped 3 bases from V and 3 bases from J, with 11 bases between. Germline CDR1 reads SEHNR; CDR2 reads FQNEAQ (reference sequence). CDR3 size: 14 residues. The CDR3 here is CASSFEGRDTEAFF. In nucleotides, the CDR3 is TGTGCCAGCAGCTTTGAGGGGCGCGACACTGAAGCTTTCTTT. The full variable domain, in which reference TRBV7-9 and TRBJ1-1 provide the parts outside the CDR3, is DTGVSQNPRHKITKRGQNVTFRCDPISEHNRLYWYRQTLGQGPEFLTYFQNEAQLEKSRLLSDRFSAERPKGSFSTLEIQRTEQGDSAMYLCASSFEGRDTEAFFGQGTRLTVV.

This chain links TRBV5-4 with TRBJ2-6; D not resolved. The ends were cut back, 2 bases at V and 2 bases at J, with 8 bases in the middle. The CDR3 is 15 residues long. Germline CDR1 and CDR2: SGHNT and YYREEE (reference sequence). In DNA form, the CDR3 reads TGTGCCAGCAGCTTAGACCGGACTGGGGCCAACGTCCTGACTTTC. Translation gives CASSLDRTGANVLTF.

This clone appeared once. J is TRBJ1-4 and V is TRBV6-1; D gene ambiguous. The CDR3 is 13 amino acids. V was cut by 10 bases and J by 0 bases, with 9 bases left in between. CDR1 and CDR2 (germline): MNHNS, SASEGT. CDR3 in DNA: TGTGCCACCGCAGATGCAACTAATGAAAAACTGTTTTTT. Protein sequence: CATADATNEKLFF.

This clone was seen more than once but under ten times. One end of the junction varies from germline; a read error may be responsible. The chain uses TRBV6-1 and TRBJ1-1; tentatively, D is TRBD1 (5 bases). This CDR3 contains 15 residues. Germline CDR1 reads MNHNS; CDR2 reads SASEGT. CDR3: CASREGTAGNTEAFF. CDR3 sequence (DNA): TGTGCCAGCAGAGAAGGGACCGCAGGGAACACTGAAGCTTTCTTT.

Details on this clone: Other nucleotide sequences in the sample specify the same CDR3. The chain has TRBV9 and TRBJ2-3; 8 bases line up with TRBD1. CDR3 size: 14 residues. Germline loops: CDR1 SGDLS, CDR2 YYNGEE. V gave up 3 bases and J gave up 4 bases; unmatched junction bases: 4. For the CDR3, the DNA is TGTGCCAGCAGCGCTGGACAGGGCTCAGATACGCAGTATTTT. As protein: CASSAGQGSDTQYF.